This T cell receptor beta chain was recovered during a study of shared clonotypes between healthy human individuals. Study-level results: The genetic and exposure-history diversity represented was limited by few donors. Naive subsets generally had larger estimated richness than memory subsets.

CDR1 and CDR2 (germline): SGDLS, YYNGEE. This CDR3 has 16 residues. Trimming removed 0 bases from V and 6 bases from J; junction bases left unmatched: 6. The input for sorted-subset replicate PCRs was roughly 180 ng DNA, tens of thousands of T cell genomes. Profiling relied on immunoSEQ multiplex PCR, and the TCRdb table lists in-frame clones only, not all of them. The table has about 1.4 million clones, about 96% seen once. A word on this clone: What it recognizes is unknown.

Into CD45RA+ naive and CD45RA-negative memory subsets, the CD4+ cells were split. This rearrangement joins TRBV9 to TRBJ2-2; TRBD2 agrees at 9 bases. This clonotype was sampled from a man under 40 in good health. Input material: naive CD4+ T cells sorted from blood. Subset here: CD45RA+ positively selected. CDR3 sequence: CASSVGSSGRAGELFF. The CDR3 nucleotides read TGTGCCAGCAGCGTAGGGAGTAGCGGGAGAGCCGGGGAGCTGTTTTTT.